The 4 T cell receptor beta chains below come from one sample, sequenced in a study of OX40 agonist ivuxolimab in advanced cancers. Method: immunoSEQ multiplex PCR; TCRdb's copy keeps in-frame clones and lacks some. Of under 50,000 clones in the sample, around 89% were seen once. Specimen: CD4+ or CD8+ T cells sorted from blood, collected in a trial of the OX40 agonist ivuxolimab. The source is an adult with an advanced solid tumor such as melanoma, head and neck, liver or kidney cancer.

This clone was counted a single time. The V gene is TRBV4-1, the J gene TRBJ2-7, with 12 bases identical to TRBD1. Unmatched junction bases numbered 3, after V lost 4 bases and J lost 5 bases. Germline-derived CDR1 and CDR2 are MGHRA and YSYEKL. The CDR3 has 14 residues. The CDR3, as DNA: TGCGCCAGCAGCCCTGGGACAGGGGGCGACGAGCAGTACTTC. Translation gives CASSPGTGGDEQYF.

This sequence joins TRBV2 and TRBJ1-1; the D gene is possibly TRBD1 (6 bases). CDR3 length equals 12 residues. Germline-derived CDR1 and CDR2 are SNHLY and FYNNEI. V lost 7 bases and J lost 7, with 13 bases in between. The CDR3 nucleotides are TGTGCCAGCATCCGGGACATTGTTGAAGCTTTCTTT. This gives the protein CASIRDIVEAFF.

The genes are TRBV28 and TRBJ2-7, with D perhaps assigned TRBD1 or TRBD2 (5 bases each). The CDR3 is 12 amino acids. V was trimmed by 5 bases and J by 7 bases, leaving 12 bases between them. The germline V gene encodes CDR1 MDHEN and CDR2 SYDVKM. CDR3 coding DNA: TGTGCCAGCAGTGCCACGGGGCGTGAGCAGTACTTC. Amino acids: CASSATGREQYF. Based on the CDR3 plus reference TRBV28 and TRBJ2-7, the full variable domain is DVKVTQSSRYLVKRTGEKVFLECVQDMDHENMFWYRQDPGLGLRLIYFSYDVKMKEKGDIPEGYSVSREKKERFSLILESASTNQTSMYLCASSATGREQYFGPGTRLTVT.

CDR3 residues: CASSSGGGPTGSYEQYF. The CDR3 DNA follows: TGTGCCAGCAGCTCCGGGGGGGGGCCGACAGGATCCTACGAGCAGTACTTC. The chain has TRBV11-3 and TRBJ2-7; TRBD2 agrees at 8 bases. The CDR3 length is 17 residues. Germline CDR1 is SGHNT and CDR2 is YENEEA. J lost 1 base, V lost 4 bases, and 12 bases had no gene match. The whole variable domain, filled in from reference TRBV11-3 and TRBJ2-7, reads EAGVVQSPRYKIIEKKQPVAFWCNPISGHNTLYWYLQNLGQGPELLIRYENEEAVDDSQLPKDRFSAERLKGVDSTLKIQPAELGDSAVYLCASSSGGGPTGSYEQYFGPGTRLTVT.